This paragraph reports one TCR beta chain. This sample is part of a study of blood T cell repertoires in COVID-19. About the research overall: Acute and convalescent COVID-19 specimens originated in the United States, Italy and Spain. T cells, B-cell-depleted T cells, or PBMCs supplied cDNA or gDNA.

The CDR3 length is 15 residues. The ends lost 7 bases at V and 6 bases at J; junction bases unmatched: 12. CDR1 SGHRS and CDR2 YFSETQ come from the germline V gene. Original processing methods: Quantification of nucleated cells was approximated via reference gene primer amplification. Using immunoSEQ multiplex PCR, the repertoire was profiled, and TCRdb retains in-frame clones only, with some absent. V and J calls and clone size come straight from that table; D and trimming were deduced from the DNA. Counted here are some 140,000 clones, approximately 86% occurring once; the ten biggest clones make up approximately 20%.

This sequence originates from a woman in her fifties or sixties who had recovered from COVID-19. This sequence joins TRBV5-1 and TRBJ1-4; 7 nucleotides match TRBD1. Sequencing was done on a sample of peripheral blood. CDR3 sequence: CASAYVTGTDEKLFF. CDR3 bases: TGCGCCAGCGCATACGTGACAGGGACGGATGAAAAACTGTTTTTT.